Below, 30 T cell receptor beta chains from the same sample are listed, as sequenced in a study of T cell responses to AZD1222 COVID-19 vaccine. Clones were sequenced by immunoSEQ multiplex PCR, and TCRdb holds only the in-frame ones, with some missing. The sample records 150,000 to 200,000 clones, around nine tenths being singletons. The sample was peripheral blood, taken on day 0 of AZD1222 vaccination. These receptors all stem from an adult in good health.

This clone was seen a handful of times. The J gene is TRBJ2-1, the V gene TRBV24-1, with 13 nucleotides matching TRBD2. The CDR3 has 16 residues. V dropped 5 bases and J dropped 6; count of bases not matched to a gene: 6. The V gene's germline CDR1 is KGHDR and CDR2 SFDVKD. The CDR3 DNA reads as TGTGCCACCAGTGGACTAGCGGGGGGACTTTCCAATGAGCAGTTCTTC. Translation gives CATSGLAGGLSNEQFF.

The chain couples TRBV6-5 to TRBJ2-4; D is perhaps TRBD1 or TRBD2 (5 bases each). The germline V and J ends were trimmed by 6 bases and 0 bases, with 9 bases remaining between them. The CDR3 is 14 amino acids. Per germline, CDR1 MNHEY and CDR2 SVGAGI. The CDR3 reads CASRSRGAKNIQYF. Written as DNA, the CDR3 is TGTGCCAGCAGGTCGAGGGGAGCCAAAAACATTCAGTACTTC.

This chain uses TRBV15 with TRBJ1-2; 11 bases map to TRBD1. V lost 4 bases to trimming and J lost 5 bases; unmatched junction nucleotides: 3. This CDR3 has 14 amino acids. CDR1 and CDR2 (germline): LNHNV, YYDKDF (reference sequence). The CDR3 loop is CATSTDRGPYGYTF. The DNA of the CDR3 is TGTGCCACCAGCACGGACAGGGGGCCGTATGGCTACACCTTC.

This clone was counted a few times. The chain links TRBV7-9 to TRBJ2-5; tentative D call: TRBD2 (6 bases). In germline, CDR1 is SEHNR, CDR2 FQNEAQ (reference sequence). The CDR3 is 16 residues long. Trimming left V 4 bases short and J 5 bases short, with 20 bases between. DNA for the CDR3: TGTGCCAGCAGCTCTACGGGACTTCGGGGTGACGAGACCCAGTACTTC. Its translation: CASSSTGLRGDETQYF.

The V call is TRBV7-9, the J call TRBJ1-1; 8 nucleotides align to TRBD1. J lost 1 base, V lost 7 bases, and 2 bases had no gene match. The CDR3 length is 13 residues. Germline CDR1 and CDR2: SEHNR and FQNEAQ (reference sequence). The CDR3 reads CASIGTGNTEAFF. For the CDR3, the DNA is TGTGCCAGCATCGGGACAGGGAACACTGAAGCTTTCTTT.

V usage is TRBV9 and J usage is TRBJ1-3; D is unclear. V lost 6 bases and J lost 0, with 4 bases in between. The CDR3 totals 12 residues. The germline CDR1 and CDR2 sequences are SGDLS and YYNGEE. In DNA, the CDR3 is TGTGCCAGCACCAGCTCTGGAAACACCATATATTTT. It yields the protein CASTSSGNTIYF.

This rearrangement joins TRBV28 to TRBJ1-6; possibly TRBD1 for D (5 bases). Trimming left V 2 bases short and J 8 bases short, with 13 bases between. Germline CDR1 MDHEN, CDR2 SYDVKM. The CDR3 contains 15 residues. The CDR3 nucleotides read TGTGCCAGCAGTTTAGGGGGGACTGGTTATTCACCCCTCCACTTT. It codes for CASSLGGTGYSPLHF. The whole variable domain, filled in from reference TRBV28 and TRBJ1-6, reads DVKVTQSSRYLVKRTGEKVFLECVQDMDHENMFWYRQDPGLGLRLIYFSYDVKMKEKGDIPEGYSVSREKKERFSLILESASTNQTSMYLCASSLGGTGYSPLHFGNGTRLTVT.

This clone showed up just once. This chain links TRBV28 with TRBJ1-5, with 7 bases that match TRBD1. Losses at the gene ends were 4 bases for V and 3 bases for J; bases not matched to a gene: 6. Germline V gives CDR1 MDHEN, CDR2 SYDVKM. This CDR3 region has 15 residues. CDR3 bases: TGTGCCAGCAGTTCGGGACAGTGGTCCAATCAGCCCCAGCATTTT. This gives the protein CASSSGQWSNQPQHF.

V is TRBV19 and J is TRBJ2-2; D may be TRBD1 or TRBD2 (5 bases each). The CDR3 loop spans 16 amino acids. Germline CDR1 is LNHDA and CDR2 is SQIVND (reference sequence). Trimming shortened V by 5 bases and J by 0 bases, and 13 bases separated the two germline ends. The CDR3 DNA reads TGTGCCAGTAGTGACCCGGGACGTACGAACACCGGGGAGCTGTTTTTT. It yields the protein CASSDPGRTNTGELFF.

This clone was counted a single time. The V and J genes are TRBV28 and TRBJ2-5, with D possibly called TRBD1 or TRBD2 (5 bases each). This CDR3 region has 14 residues. Trimming cost V 2 bases and J 7 bases, with 14 bases left between them. Germline values: CDR1 MDHEN, CDR2 SYDVKM. CDR3 sequence (DNA): TGTGCCAGCAGTTTAAGAGCGGCCAGGGCGACCCAGTACTTC. As protein: CASSLRAARATQYF.

The V call is TRBV4-1, the J call TRBJ1-3; D gene uncertain. Germline V CDR1 and CDR2: MGHRA, YSYEKL. This CDR3 is 17 amino acids long. The V and J ends lost 0 bases and 0 bases respectively, with 12 bases between them. The CDR3 region is CASSQDRASSSGNTIYF. The CDR3 nucleotides read TGCGCCAGCAGCCAAGATCGGGCATCTAGCTCTGGAAACACCATATATTTT.

The chain carries TRBV10-3 and TRBJ2-1, with D perhaps being TRBD1 or TRBD2 (6 bases each). V lost 10 bases, J lost 15 bases, and 16 bases lay in between. CDR3 length: 10 residues. Germline V gene data show CDR1 as ENHRY and CDR2 as SYGVKD. The CDR3: CATGARSPFF. The CDR3 region has the DNA TGTGCCACGGGGGCCCGGAGTCCGTTCTTC.

The chain carries TRBV15 and TRBJ1-4; no clear D. The CDR3 is 16 residues long. V dropped 0 bases and J dropped 3 bases, with 11 bases sitting between them. In germline, CDR1 is LNHNV, CDR2 YYDKDF (reference sequence). The CDR3 is CATSRDQASANEKLFF. For the CDR3, the DNA is TGTGCCACCAGCAGAGATCAGGCCAGTGCTAATGAAAAACTGTTTTTT.

The V gene is TRBV5-4, the J gene TRBJ2-1, with 11 bases fitting TRBD2. The CDR3 loop spans 15 amino acids. The germline V gene has CDR1 SGHNT and CDR2 YYREEE (reference sequence). The ends lost 3 bases at V and 7 bases at J; junction bases unmatched: 6. The CDR3 sequence is CASSSATSGKNEQFF. For the CDR3, the DNA is TGTGCCAGCAGCTCGGCGACTAGCGGGAAGAATGAGCAGTTCTTC.

This chain joins TRBV4-3 and TRBJ1-1; tentative D call: TRBD1 (6 bases). The length of the CDR3 is 14 residues. V was shortened by 7 bases and J by 4 bases, with 16 bases between the two germline ends. Germline assignment: CDR1 LGHNA and CDR2 YSLEER. CDR3 nucleotides: TGCGCCAGCACGCCAGGCAGGGGCGGCACTGAAGCTTTCTTT. It specifies CASTPGRGGTEAFF.

This clone showed up just once. The chain carries TRBV28 and TRBJ1-4, with 11 positions matching TRBD1. Germline CDR1 is MDHEN and CDR2 is SYDVKM. CDR3 size: 17 residues. V dropped 5 bases and J dropped 8; count of bases not matched to a gene: 13. The chain's CDR3 is CASSETLGQGAREKLFF. The CDR3, as DNA: TGTGCCAGCAGTGAGACACTCGGACAGGGGGCAAGAGAAAAACTGTTTTTT.

This clone was observed once. This chain joins TRBV6-5 and TRBJ2-1, with D tentatively TRBD2 (5 bases). V shed 8 bases and J shed 0 bases, with 11 bases lying between them. CDR3 length: 14 residues. The germline CDR1 and CDR2 sequences are MNHEY and SVGAGI. The CDR3 reads CASGGADSYNEQFF. The CDR3 DNA reads TGTGCCAGCGGCGGAGCGGACTCCTACAATGAGCAGTTCTTC.

The J gene is TRBJ2-1, the V gene TRBV15; 8 bases align to TRBD1. This CDR3 has 18 residues. CDR1 is LNHNV and CDR2 is YYDKDF in the germline V gene (reference sequence). Trimming cost V 0 bases and J 7 bases; bases outside gene matches: 14. The DNA of the CDR3 is TGTGCCACCAGCAGAGATCGTTCTAGGGGACAGGTTAGGAATGAGCAGTTCTTC. Translated: CATSRDRSRGQVRNEQFF.

The CDR3 reads CAWTGTSNEKLFF. CDR3 DNA sequence: TGTGCCTGGACCGGGACCTCTAATGAAAAACTGTTTTTT. This chain connects TRBV30 to TRBJ1-4; D is perhaps TRBD1 (5 bases). The germline V and J ends were trimmed by 4 bases and 3 bases, with 9 bases remaining between them. This CDR3 has 13 residues. CDR1 GTSNPN and CDR2 SVGIG come from the germline V gene (reference sequence).

The rearrangement uses TRBV5-8 and TRBJ1-5; D remains ambiguous. The germline CDR1 and CDR2 sequences are SGHTS and YDEGEE. Trimming left V 3 bases short and J 6 bases short, with 13 bases between. The CDR3 has 14 amino acids. The CDR3 DNA sequence: TGTGCCAGCAGCTCCGGGCAGGTAGGTCAGCCCCAGCATTTT. Translation gives CASSSGQVGQPQHF.

The V gene is TRBV4-3, the J gene TRBJ2-5; TRBD2 aligns across 8 bases. This CDR3 has 17 amino acids. V trimming: 0 bases; J trimming: 5 bases; junction bases outside the gene matches: 11. The germline gives CDR1 LGHNA, CDR2 YSLEER. The CDR3 DNA follows: TGCGCCAGCAGCCAAGACGTGAACGGGGGGGCTGTGGAGACCCAGTACTTC. This gives the protein CASSQDVNGGAVETQYF.

Notes on this clone: This CDR3 is also generated by other DNA sequences in the sample. V gene TRBV28 combines with J gene TRBJ1-3, with a possible D match to TRBD1 (6 bases). Germline V lookup: CDR1 MDHEN, CDR2 SYDVKM. Trimming took 6 bases from V and 4 from J, leaving 19 bases between them. This CDR3 contains 16 residues. The CDR3 region has the DNA TGTGCCAGCAGCTTAAACTGGCAGGGGCAAGGAAACACCATATATTTT. It translates to CASSLNWQGQGNTIYF.

The rearrangement uses TRBV5-1 and TRBJ2-1, with 14 bases matching TRBD2. J gave up 6 bases and V 0 bases, and 8 bases lay outside the gene matches. CDR3 length equals 18 residues. The V gene's germline CDR1 is SGHRS and CDR2 YFSETQ. The CDR3 sequence: CASSLDWTGTSGSNEQFF. In nucleotides, the CDR3 is TGCGCCAGCAGCTTGGATTGGACCGGGACTAGCGGGAGCAATGAGCAGTTCTTC.

This clone has a single count. The genes are TRBV5-1 and TRBJ2-1; TRBD1 is a possible D gene (6 bases). Trimming removed 1 base at V and 4 bases at J, with 12 bases between. The CDR3 extends over 15 amino acids. Per germline, CDR1 SGHRS and CDR2 YFSETQ. Here the CDR3 reads CASSLSGGGYNEQFF. In nucleotides, the CDR3 is TGCGCCAGCAGCTTGTCTGGGGGCGGATACAATGAGCAGTTCTTC.

The chain is built from TRBV6-2 or TRBV6-3 and TRBJ1-1; D remains ambiguous. Germline CDR1 reads MNHEY; CDR2 reads SVGEGT. V was trimmed by 2 bases and J by 0 bases, leaving 16 bases between them. This CDR3 is 17 amino acids long. The CDR3 region has the DNA TGTGCCAGCAGTTACGAACCCGAAGGGCTCATGAACACTGAAGCTTTCTTT. This translates into CASSYEPEGLMNTEAFF.

This clone appeared a few times. The chain employs TRBV4-1 and TRBJ1-2, with D possibly matching TRBD1 (6 bases). CDR1 and CDR2 from the germline V gene are MGHRA and YSYEKL. This CDR3 region has 15 residues. Trimming stripped 4 bases from V and 2 bases from J, with 14 bases between. The CDR3, as DNA: TGCGCCAGCAGCCCCACAGGGTTGAGGAACTATGGCTACACCTTC. Protein: CASSPTGLRNYGYTF.

In DNA, the CDR3 is TGTGCCAGCAGCGTAGAGATAGCGGTCTACAATGAGCAGTTCTTC. Amino acid sequence: CASSVEIAVYNEQFF. V usage is TRBV9 and J usage is TRBJ2-1; maybe TRBD2 (6 bases). This CDR3 has 15 residues. Between the trimmed V and J ends, which lost 0 bases and 3 bases, there was a span of 10 bases. CDR1 SGDLS and CDR2 YYNGEE come from the germline V gene.

This chain's CDR3 is CASSHAGIANYGYTF. The CDR3 DNA sequence: TGTGCCAGCAGCCACGCCGGGATCGCTAACTATGGCTACACCTTC. V gene TRBV3-1 (or the pseudogene TRBV3-2) combines with J gene TRBJ1-2; D is ambiguous. Looked up from germline, CDR1 is LGHDT and CDR2 is YNNKEL (reference sequence). Trimming left V 3 bases short and J 0 bases short, with 11 bases between. This CDR3 has 15 amino acids.

V usage is TRBV14 and J usage is TRBJ1-1; D is possibly TRBD1 (5 bases). The germline CDR1 and CDR2 sequences are SGHDN and FVKESK. V was pared by 5 bases and J by 4 bases, with 11 bases between. This CDR3 is built from 13 residues. CDR3: CASSVDRGTEAFF. The DNA of the CDR3 is TGTGCCAGCAGCGTTGACAGAGGCACTGAAGCTTTCTTT.

The chain couples TRBV6-5 to TRBJ2-7, with D possibly matching TRBD1 (6 bases). The V end was cut by 2 bases, the J end by 4 bases, with 12 bases between. The CDR3 contains 14 residues. Germline V gives CDR1 MNHEY, CDR2 SVGAGI. CDR3: CASSYRGSGYEQYF. The CDR3 DNA reads as TGTGCCAGCAGTTACAGGGGGTCGGGGTACGAGCAGTACTTC.